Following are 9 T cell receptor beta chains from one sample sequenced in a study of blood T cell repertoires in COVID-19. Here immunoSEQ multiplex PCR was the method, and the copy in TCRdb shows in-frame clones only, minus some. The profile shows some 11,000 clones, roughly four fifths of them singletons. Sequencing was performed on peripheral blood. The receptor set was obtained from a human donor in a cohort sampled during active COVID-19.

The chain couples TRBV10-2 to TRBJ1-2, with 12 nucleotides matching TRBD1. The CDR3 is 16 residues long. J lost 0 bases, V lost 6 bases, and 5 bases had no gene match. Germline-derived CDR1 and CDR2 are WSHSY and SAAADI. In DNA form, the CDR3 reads TGCGCCAGCAGGGGGACAGGGGGCGCGTCTAACTATGGCTACACCTTC. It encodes CASRGTGGASNYGYTF.

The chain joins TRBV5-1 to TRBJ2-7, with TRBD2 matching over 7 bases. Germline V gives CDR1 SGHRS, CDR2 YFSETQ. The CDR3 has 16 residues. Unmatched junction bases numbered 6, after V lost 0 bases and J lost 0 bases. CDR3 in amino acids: CASSLGPSGSSYEQYF. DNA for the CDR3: TGCGCCAGCAGCTTGGGACCTAGCGGTAGCTCCTACGAGCAGTACTTC.

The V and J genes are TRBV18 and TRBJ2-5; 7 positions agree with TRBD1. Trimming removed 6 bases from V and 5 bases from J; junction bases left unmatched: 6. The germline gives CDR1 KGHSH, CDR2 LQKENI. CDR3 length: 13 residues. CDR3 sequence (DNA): TGTGCCAGCTCGACAGGGTTAGGGGAGACCCAGTACTTC. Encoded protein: CASSTGLGETQYF.

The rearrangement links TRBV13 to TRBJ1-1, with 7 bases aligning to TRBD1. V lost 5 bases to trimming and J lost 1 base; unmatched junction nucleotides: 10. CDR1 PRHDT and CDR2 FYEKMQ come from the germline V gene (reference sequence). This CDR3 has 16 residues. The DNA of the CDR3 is TGTGCCAGCAGCCCAAGACAGGGAAGGGCGAACACTGAAGCTTTCTTT. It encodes CASSPRQGRANTEAFF.

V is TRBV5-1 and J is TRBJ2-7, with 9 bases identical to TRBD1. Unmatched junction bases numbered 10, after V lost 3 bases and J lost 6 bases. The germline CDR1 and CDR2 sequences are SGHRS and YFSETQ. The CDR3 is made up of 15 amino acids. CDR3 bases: TGCGCCAGCAGCTCCTTACAGGGGGCGGGTGGCGAGCAGTACTTC. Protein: CASSSLQGAGGEQYF.

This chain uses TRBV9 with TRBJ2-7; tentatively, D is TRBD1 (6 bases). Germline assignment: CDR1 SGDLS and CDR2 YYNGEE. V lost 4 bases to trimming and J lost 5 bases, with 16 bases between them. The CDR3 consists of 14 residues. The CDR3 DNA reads TGTGCCAGCAGCCCCTTATTACAGGGAAACGAGCAGTACTTC. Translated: CASSPLLQGNEQYF.

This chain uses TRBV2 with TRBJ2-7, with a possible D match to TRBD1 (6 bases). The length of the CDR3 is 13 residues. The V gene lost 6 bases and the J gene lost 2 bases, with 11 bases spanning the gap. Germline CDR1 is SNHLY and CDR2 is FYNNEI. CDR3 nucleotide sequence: TGTGCCAGCAGGGAGAACAGGGCCTACGAGCAGTACTTC. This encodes CASRENRAYEQYF.

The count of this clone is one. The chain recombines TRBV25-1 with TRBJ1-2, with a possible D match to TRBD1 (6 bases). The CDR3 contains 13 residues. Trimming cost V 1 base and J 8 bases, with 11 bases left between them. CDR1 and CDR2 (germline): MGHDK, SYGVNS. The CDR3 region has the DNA TGTGCCAGCAGTGAATTAGGGGGAGAGGGCTACACCTTC. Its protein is CASSELGGEGYTF.

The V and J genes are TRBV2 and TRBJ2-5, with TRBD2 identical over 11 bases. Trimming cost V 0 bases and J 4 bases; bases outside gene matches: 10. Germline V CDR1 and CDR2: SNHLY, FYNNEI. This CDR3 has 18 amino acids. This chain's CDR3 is CASSEARFSGGARETQYF. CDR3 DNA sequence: TGTGCCAGCAGTGAAGCGCGTTTTAGCGGGGGGGCCAGAGAGACCCAGTACTTC. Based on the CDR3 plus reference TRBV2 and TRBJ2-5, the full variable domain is EPEVTQTPSHQVTQMGQEVILRCVPISNHLYFYWYRQILGQKVEFLVSFYNNEISEKSEIFDDQFSVERPDGSNFTLKIRSTKLEDSAMYFCASSEARFSGGARETQYFGPGTRLLVL.